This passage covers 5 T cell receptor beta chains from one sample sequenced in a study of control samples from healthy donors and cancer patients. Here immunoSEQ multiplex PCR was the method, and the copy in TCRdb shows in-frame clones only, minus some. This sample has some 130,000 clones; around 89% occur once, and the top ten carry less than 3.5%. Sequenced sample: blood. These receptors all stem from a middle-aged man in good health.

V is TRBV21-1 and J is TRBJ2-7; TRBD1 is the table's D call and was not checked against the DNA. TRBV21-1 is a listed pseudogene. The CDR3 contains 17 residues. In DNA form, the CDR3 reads TGTGCCAGCAGCAAACTGAAGAGACAGGTCCACTCCTACGAGCAGTACTTC. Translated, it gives CASSKLKRQVHSYEQYF.

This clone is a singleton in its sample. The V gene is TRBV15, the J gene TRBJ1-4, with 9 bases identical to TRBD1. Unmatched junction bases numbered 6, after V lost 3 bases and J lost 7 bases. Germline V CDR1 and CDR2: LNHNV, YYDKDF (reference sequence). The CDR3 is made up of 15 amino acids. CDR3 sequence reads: CATSRRQGGGEKLFF. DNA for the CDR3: TGTGCCACCAGCAGGCGACAGGGGGGTGGTGAAAAACTGTTTTTT.

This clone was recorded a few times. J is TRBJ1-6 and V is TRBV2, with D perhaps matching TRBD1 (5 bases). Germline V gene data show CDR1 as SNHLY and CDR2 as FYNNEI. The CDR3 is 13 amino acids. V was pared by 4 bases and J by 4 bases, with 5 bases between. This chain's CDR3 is CASSGQYNSPLHF. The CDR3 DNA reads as TGTGCCAGCAGTGGACAGTATAATTCACCCCTCCACTTT.

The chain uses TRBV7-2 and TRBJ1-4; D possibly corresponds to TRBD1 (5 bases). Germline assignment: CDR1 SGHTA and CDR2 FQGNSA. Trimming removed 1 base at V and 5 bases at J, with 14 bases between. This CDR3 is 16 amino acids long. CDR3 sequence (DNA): TGTGCCAGCAGCTTAGGACAGACAGTTCGAAATGAAAAACTGTTTTTT. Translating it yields CASSLGQTVRNEKLFF.

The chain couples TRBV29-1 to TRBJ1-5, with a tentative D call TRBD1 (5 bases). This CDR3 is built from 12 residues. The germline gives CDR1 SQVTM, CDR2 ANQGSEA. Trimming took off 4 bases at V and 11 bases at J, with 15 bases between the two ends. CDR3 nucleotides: TGCAGCGTTGGGGACCCCCAGGGTGCCCAGCATTTT. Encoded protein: CSVGDPQGAQHF. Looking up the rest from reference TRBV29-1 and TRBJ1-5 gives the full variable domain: SAVISQKPSRDICQRGTSLTIQCQVDSQVTMMFWYRQQPGQSLTLIATANQGSEATYESGFVIDKFPISRPNLTFSTLTVSNMSPEDSSIYLCSVGDPQGAQHFGDGTRLSIL.